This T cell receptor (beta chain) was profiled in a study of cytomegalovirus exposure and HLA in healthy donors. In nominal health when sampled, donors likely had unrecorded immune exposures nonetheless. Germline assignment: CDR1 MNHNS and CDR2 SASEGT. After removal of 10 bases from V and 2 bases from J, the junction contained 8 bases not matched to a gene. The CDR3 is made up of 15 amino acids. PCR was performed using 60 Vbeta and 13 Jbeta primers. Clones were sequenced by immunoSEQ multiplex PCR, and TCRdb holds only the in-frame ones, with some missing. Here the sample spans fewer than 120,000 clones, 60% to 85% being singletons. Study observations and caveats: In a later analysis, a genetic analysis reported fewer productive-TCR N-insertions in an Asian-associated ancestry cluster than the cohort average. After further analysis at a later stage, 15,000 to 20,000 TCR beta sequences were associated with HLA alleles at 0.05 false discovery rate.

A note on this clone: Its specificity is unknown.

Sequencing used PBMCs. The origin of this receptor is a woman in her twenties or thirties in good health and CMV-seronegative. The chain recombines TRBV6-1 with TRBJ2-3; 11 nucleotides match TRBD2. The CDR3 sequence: CATHLAGGSTDTQYF. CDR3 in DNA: TGTGCCACCCACCTAGCGGGGGGATCCACAGATACGCAGTATTTT.